Listed below are T cell receptor beta chains from one sample, sequenced in a study of blood T cell repertoires in COVID-19. TCRdb's table, derived via immunoSEQ multiplex PCR, lists solely in-frame clones and lacks some. The sample contains around 230,000 clones, around four fifths of which appear only once. Sequencing input: PBMCs or T cells enriched from blood (not recorded which). Receptor source: a man aged 40-55 years who had recovered from COVID-19. The CDR3 runs from the conserved cysteine through the conserved F or W. D genes are given only for firm matches. Expanded clones are given a class, and other clones once, few, many or no size at all.

cdr3_nt,cdr3_aa,v_call,j_call,clone_size,d_call
TGCGCCAGCAGCTTGGCCGGGGTGAATTCACCCCTCCACTTT,CASSLAGVNSPLHF,TRBV5-1,TRBJ1-6,NA,NA
TGTGCCAGCAGCGGGGGAGGCTCTAACACCGGGGAGCTGTTTTTT,CASSGGGSNTGELFF,TRBV9,TRBJ2-2,NA,NA
TGTGCCAGCAGTGAATCTGGCAGGATGAACACTGAAGCTTTCTTT,CASSESGRMNTEAFF,TRBV25-1,TRBJ1-1,NA,NA
TGTGCCACCAGCAGTACAGATCAGCCCCAGCATTTT,CATSSTDQPQHF,TRBV15,TRBJ1-5,NA,NA
TGTGCCAGCGGACCGGTAGGCGGGCTCGAGCAGTACTTC,CASGPVGGLEQYF,TRBV18,TRBJ2-7,NA,NA
TGCGCCAGCAGTGAGCCCGGGACTAGCGGATCCTACAATGAGCAGTTCTTC,CASSEPGTSGSYNEQFF,TRBV10-2,TRBJ2-1,NA,TRBD2
TGTGCCAGCTCACAGGGGGCTGGCACTGAAGCTTTCTTT,CASSQGAGTEAFF,TRBV18,TRBJ1-1,once,TRBD1
TGTGCCAGCAGCTCCTCGGTCGGGGAATCTGGAAACACCATATATTTT,CASSSSVGESGNTIYF,TRBV9,TRBJ1-3,NA,NA
TGTGCCACCAGTGGGCGGTTGGGCAATGAGCAGTTCTTC,CATSGRLGNEQFF,TRBV24-1,TRBJ2-1,NA,NA
TGTGCCAGCAGCTCTCCGGGAGGTGAAAAACTGTTTTTT,CASSSPGGEKLFF,TRBV9,TRBJ1-4,once,NA
TGCGCCAGCAGTACCAGGGGAAACACTGAAGCTTTCTTT,CASSTRGNTEAFF,TRBV10-1,TRBJ1-1,NA,NA
TGTGCCAGCGGACAGAACACTGAAGCTTTCTTT,CASGQNTEAFF,TRBV7-9,TRBJ1-1,NA,NA
TGTGCCACCAGCCAGGGCAGGGGGGATGGCTACACCTTC,CATSQGRGDGYTF,TRBV24-1,TRBJ1-2,NA,TRBD1
TGCAGCGCGGGCGAGGGAGGGGCCTACGAGCAGTACTTC,CSAGEGGAYEQYF,TRBV29-1,TRBJ2-7,NA,TRBD2
TGCGCCAGCAGCTTCGGGACAGGGGGCTACGAGCAGTACTTC,CASSFGTGGYEQYF,TRBV5-1,TRBJ2-7,few,TRBD1
TGTGCCAGCAGCCAAGGACAGGGCCTGGGTAATGAGCAGTTCTTC,CASSQGQGLGNEQFF,TRBV5-4,TRBJ2-1,NA,TRBD1
TGTGCCAGCAGTTTAGAAGGCGGGAGGGCCATAACCTACAATGAGCAGTTCTTC,CASSLEGGRAITYNEQFF,TRBV27,TRBJ2-1,NA,TRBD2
TGCGCCAGCAGCTTGGCTCCAGGGGGCACTGAAGCTTTCTTT,CASSLAPGGTEAFF,TRBV5-1,TRBJ1-1,NA,TRBD1
TGTGCCAGCAGTGAATTTTTGGGAGGGGAAGAGACCCAGTACTTC,CASSEFLGGEETQYF,TRBV25-1,TRBJ2-5,NA,TRBD2
TGTGCCAGCAGTTTATATGCGGGCAGCCGACCTGGAAACACCATATATTTT,CASSLYAGSRPGNTIYF,TRBV27,TRBJ1-3,NA,NA
TGTGCCAGCAGTTTATTCGGGGGGAGCACTGAAGCTTTCTTT,CASSLFGGSTEAFF,TRBV27,TRBJ1-1,NA,NA
TGTGCCAGCAGCGACCAAGGGACCAACAGGGGTCAGCCCCAGCATTTT,CASSDQGTNRGQPQHF,TRBV5-5,TRBJ1-5,NA,TRBD1
TGTGCCAGTAGTATCTGGGGGCCCCTGAACACTGAAGCTTTCTTT,CASSIWGPLNTEAFF,TRBV19,TRBJ1-1,NA,NA
TGTGCCAGCAGCCTCCATCCGGGGACTAGCGGGGTCAATGAGCAGTTCTTC,CASSLHPGTSGVNEQFF,TRBV3-1/TRBV3-2,TRBJ2-1,NA,TRBD2
TGTGCCAGCAACGGACAGGGGGCGCTTGGGGCCAACGTCCTGACTTTC,CASNGQGALGANVLTF,TRBV3-1/TRBV3-2,TRBJ2-6,once,TRBD1
TGTGCCAGCGGCCAGATGGCAGGGTCGTCGACTGAAGCTTTCTTT,CASGQMAGSSTEAFF,TRBV6-5,TRBJ1-1,NA,NA
TGTGCCAGCAGCTTAAGTCACAACCAAGAGACCCAGTACTTC,CASSLSHNQETQYF,TRBV7-3,TRBJ2-5,NA,NA
TGTGCCTGGACCCTCGGGACAGGGGCTTCACCCCTCCACTTT,CAWTLGTGASPLHF,TRBV30,TRBJ1-6,NA,TRBD1
TGTGCCAGCTTCACATTGGGGAGTCTGGGATACGAGCAGTACTTC,CASFTLGSLGYEQYF,TRBV27,TRBJ2-7,NA,NA
TGTGCCAGCAGCAGCATGCTGGTAGGGGGCTTAAGCTACACCTTC,CASSSMLVGGLSYTF,TRBV4-2,TRBJ1-2,few,TRBD1